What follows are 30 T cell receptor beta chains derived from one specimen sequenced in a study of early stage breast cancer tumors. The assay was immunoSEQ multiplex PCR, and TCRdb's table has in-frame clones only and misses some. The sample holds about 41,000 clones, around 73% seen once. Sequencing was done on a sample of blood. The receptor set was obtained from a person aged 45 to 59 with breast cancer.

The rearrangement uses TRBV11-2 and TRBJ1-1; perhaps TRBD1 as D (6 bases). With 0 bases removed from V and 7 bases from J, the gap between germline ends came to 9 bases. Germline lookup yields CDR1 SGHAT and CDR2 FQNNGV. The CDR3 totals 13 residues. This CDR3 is CASSLDRQDEAFF. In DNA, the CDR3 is TGTGCCAGCAGCTTAGATCGACAGGATGAAGCTTTCTTT. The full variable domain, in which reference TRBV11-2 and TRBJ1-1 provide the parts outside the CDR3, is EAGVAQSPRYKIIEKRQSVAFWCNPISGHATLYWYQQILGQGPKLLIQFQNNGVVDDSQLPKDRFSAERLKGVDSTLKIQPAKLEDSAVYLCASSLDRQDEAFFGQGTRLTVV.

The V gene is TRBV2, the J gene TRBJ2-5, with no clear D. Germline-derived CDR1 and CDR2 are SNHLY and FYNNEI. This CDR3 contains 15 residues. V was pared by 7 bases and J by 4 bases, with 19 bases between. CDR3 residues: CASTSTRGVGETQYF. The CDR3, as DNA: TGTGCCAGCACCTCGACCCGAGGCGTAGGAGAGACCCAGTACTTC.

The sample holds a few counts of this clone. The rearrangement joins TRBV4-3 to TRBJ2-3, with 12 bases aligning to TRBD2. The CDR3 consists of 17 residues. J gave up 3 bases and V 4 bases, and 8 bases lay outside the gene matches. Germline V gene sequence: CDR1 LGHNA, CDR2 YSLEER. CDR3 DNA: TGCGCCAGCAGCCTAGGGGCTAGCGGGGGGGAAACAGATACGCAGTATTTT. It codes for CASSLGASGGETDTQYF.

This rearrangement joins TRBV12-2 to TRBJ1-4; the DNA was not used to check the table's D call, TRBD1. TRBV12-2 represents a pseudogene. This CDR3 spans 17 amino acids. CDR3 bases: TGTGCAAGTCGCGGTAGAGATGGGGACAGAACTAATGAAAAACTGTTTTTT. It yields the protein CASRGRDGDRTNEKLFF.

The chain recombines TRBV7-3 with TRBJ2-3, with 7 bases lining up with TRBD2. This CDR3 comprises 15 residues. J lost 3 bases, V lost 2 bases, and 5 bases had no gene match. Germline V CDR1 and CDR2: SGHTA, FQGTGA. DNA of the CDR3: TGTGCCAGCAGCTTAGGCGGGAGAGATACAGATACGCAGTATTTT. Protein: CASSLGGRDTDTQYF. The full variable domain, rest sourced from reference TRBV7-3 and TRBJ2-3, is GAGVSQTPSNKVTEKGKYVELRCDPISGHTALYWYRQSLGQGPEFLIYFQGTGAADDSGLPNDRFFAVRPEGSVSTLKIQRTERGDSAVYLCASSLGGRDTDTQYFGPGTRLTVL.

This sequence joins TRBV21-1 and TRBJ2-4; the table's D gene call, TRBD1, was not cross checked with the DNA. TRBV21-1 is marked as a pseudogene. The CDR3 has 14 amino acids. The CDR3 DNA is TGTGCCAGCAGCGCTAACAGGGCGCGGGACATTCAGTACTTC. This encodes CASSANRARDIQYF.

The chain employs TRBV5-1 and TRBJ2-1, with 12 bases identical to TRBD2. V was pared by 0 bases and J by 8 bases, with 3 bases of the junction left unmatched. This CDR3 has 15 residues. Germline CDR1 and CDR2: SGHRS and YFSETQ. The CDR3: CASSLVPSGGDEQFF. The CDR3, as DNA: TGCGCCAGCAGCTTGGTGCCTAGCGGGGGGGATGAGCAGTTCTTC. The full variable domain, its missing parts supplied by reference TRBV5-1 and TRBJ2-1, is KAGVTQTPRYLIKTRGQQVTLSCSPISGHRSVSWYQQTPGQGLQFLFEYFSETQRNKGNFPGRFSGRQFSNSRSEMNVSTLELGDSALYLCASSLVPSGGDEQFFGPGTRLTVL.

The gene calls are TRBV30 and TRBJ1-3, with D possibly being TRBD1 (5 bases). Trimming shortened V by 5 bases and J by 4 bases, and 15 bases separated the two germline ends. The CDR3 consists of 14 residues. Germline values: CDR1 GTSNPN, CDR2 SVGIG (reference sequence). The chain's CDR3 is CAWAEGARGNTIYF. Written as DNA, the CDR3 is TGTGCCTGGGCGGAAGGGGCACGGGGAAACACCATATATTTT.

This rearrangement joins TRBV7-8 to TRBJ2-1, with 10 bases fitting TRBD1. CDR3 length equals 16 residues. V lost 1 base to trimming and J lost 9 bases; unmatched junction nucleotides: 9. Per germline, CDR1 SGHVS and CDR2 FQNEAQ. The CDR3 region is CASSLEGQGMTIEQFF. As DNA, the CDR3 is TGTGCCAGCAGCTTAGAGGGACAGGGGATGACAATTGAGCAGTTCTTC.

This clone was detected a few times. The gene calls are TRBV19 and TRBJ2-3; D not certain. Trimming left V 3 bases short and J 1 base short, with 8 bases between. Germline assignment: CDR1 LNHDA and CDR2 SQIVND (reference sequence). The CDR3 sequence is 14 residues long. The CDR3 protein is CASSIRGRTDTQYF. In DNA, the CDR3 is TGTGCCAGTAGTATCCGAGGCCGCACAGATACGCAGTATTTT.

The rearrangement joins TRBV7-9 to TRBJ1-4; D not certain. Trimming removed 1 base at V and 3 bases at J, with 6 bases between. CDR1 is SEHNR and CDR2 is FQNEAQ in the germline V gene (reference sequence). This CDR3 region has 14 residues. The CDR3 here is CASSLERANEKLFF. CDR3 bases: TGTGCCAGCAGCTTAGAGAGGGCTAATGAAAAACTGTTTTTT.

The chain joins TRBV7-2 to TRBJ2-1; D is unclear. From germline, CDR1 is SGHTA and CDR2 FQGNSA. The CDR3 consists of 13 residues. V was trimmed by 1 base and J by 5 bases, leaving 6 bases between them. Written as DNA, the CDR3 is TGTGCCAGCAGCTTAGTATCTCACAATGAGCAGTTCTTC. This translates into CASSLVSHNEQFF.

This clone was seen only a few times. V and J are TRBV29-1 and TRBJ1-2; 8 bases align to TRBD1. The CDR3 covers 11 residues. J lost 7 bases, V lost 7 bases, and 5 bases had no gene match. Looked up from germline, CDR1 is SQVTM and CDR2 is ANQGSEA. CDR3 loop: CSDGQGTGYTF. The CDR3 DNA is TGCAGCGACGGACAGGGTACTGGCTACACCTTC.

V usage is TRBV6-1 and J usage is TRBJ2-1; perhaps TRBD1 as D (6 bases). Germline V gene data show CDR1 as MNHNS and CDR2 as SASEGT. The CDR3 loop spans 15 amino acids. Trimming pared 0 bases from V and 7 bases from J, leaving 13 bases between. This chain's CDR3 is CASSEATTGGNEQFF. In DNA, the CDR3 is TGTGCCAGCAGTGAAGCTACGACAGGCGGAAATGAGCAGTTCTTC.

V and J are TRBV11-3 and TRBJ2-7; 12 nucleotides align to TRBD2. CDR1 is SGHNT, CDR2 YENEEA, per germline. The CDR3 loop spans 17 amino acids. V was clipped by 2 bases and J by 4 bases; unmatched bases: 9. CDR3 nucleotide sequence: TGTGCCAGCAGCTTAAAACGGACTAGCGGGAAGGAGTACGAGCAGTACTTC. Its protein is CASSLKRTSGKEYEQYF.

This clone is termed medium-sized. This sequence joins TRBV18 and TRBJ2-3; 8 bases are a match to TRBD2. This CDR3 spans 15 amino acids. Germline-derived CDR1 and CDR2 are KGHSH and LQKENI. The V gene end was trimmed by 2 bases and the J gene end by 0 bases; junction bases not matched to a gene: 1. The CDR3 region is CASSPSSGSTDTQYF. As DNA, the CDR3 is TGTGCCAGCTCACCATCTAGCGGGAGCACAGATACGCAGTATTTT. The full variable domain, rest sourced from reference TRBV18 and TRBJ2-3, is NAGVMQNPRHLVRRRGQEARLRCSPMKGHSHVYWYRQLPEEGLKFMVYLQKENIIDESGMPKERFSAEFPKEGPSILRIQQVVRGDSAAYFCASSPSSGSTDTQYFGPGTRLTVL.

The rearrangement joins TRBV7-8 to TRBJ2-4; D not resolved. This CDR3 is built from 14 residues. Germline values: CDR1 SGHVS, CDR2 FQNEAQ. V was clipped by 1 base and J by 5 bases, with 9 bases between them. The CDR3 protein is CASSLGPRENIQYF. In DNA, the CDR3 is TGTGCCAGCAGCTTAGGACCTCGGGAAAACATTCAGTACTTC.

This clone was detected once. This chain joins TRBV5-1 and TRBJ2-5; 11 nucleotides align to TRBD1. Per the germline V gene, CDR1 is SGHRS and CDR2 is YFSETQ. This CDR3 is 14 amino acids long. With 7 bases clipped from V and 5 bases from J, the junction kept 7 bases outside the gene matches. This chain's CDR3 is CASRRTGGAETQYF. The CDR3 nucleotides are TGCGCCAGCCGTCGGACAGGGGGCGCGGAGACCCAGTACTTC.

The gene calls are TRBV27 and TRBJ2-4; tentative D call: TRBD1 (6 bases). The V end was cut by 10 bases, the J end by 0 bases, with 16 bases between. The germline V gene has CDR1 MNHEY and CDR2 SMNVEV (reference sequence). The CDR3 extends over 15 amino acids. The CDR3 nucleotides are TGTGCCAACTGGACAGCGGCTCTAGCCAAAAACATTCAGTACTTC. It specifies CANWTAALAKNIQYF.

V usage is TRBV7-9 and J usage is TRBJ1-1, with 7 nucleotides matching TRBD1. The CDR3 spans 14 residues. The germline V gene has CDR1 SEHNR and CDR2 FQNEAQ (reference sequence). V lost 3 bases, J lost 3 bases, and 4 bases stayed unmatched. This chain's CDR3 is CASSFTGADTEAFF. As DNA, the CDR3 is TGTGCCAGCAGCTTCACAGGGGCGGACACTGAAGCTTTCTTT.

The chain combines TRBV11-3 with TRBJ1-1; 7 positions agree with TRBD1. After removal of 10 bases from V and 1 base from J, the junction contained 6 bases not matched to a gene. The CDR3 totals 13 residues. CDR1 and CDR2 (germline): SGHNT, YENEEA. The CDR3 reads CATTDRANTEAFF. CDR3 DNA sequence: TGTGCCACTACAGACAGGGCGAACACTGAAGCTTTCTTT. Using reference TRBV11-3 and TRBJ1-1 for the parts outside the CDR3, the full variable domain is EAGVVQSPRYKIIEKKQPVAFWCNPISGHNTLYWYLQNLGQGPELLIRYENEEAVDDSQLPKDRFSAERLKGVDSTLKIQPAELGDSAVYLCATTDRANTEAFFGQGTRLTVV.

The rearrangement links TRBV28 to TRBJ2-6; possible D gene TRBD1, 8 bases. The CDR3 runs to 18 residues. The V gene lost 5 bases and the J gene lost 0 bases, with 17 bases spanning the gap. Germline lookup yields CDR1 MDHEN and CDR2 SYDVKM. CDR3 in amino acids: CASSPGQGLSSGANVLTF. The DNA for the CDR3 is TGTGCCAGCAGTCCCGGACAGGGACTAAGCTCTGGGGCCAACGTCCTGACTTTC.

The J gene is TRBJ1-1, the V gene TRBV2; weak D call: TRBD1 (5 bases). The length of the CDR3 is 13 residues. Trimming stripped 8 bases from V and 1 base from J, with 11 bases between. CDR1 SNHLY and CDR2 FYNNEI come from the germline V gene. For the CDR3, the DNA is TGTGCCAGCGGTCAGGGTGGGAACACTGAAGCTTTCTTT. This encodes CASGQGGNTEAFF.

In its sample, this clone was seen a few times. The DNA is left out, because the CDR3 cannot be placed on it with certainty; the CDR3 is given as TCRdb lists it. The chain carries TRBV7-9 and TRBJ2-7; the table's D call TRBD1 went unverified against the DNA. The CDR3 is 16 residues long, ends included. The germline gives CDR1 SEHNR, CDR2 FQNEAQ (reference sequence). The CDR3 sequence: CASSFGAGTGNYEQYF.

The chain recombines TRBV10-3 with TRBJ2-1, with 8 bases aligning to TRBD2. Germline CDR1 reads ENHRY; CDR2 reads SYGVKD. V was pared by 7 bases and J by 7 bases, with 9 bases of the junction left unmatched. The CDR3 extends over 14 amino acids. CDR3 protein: CAIMTGGPRNEQFF. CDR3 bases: TGTGCCATCATGACGGGAGGGCCGAGGAATGAGCAGTTCTTC.

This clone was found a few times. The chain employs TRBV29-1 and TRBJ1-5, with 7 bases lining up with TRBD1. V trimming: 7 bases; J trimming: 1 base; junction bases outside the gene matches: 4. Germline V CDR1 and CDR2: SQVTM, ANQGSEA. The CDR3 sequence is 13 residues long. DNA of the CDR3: TGCAGCGCAACAGGGGCGAGCAATCAGCCCCAGCATTTT. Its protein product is CSATGASNQPQHF.

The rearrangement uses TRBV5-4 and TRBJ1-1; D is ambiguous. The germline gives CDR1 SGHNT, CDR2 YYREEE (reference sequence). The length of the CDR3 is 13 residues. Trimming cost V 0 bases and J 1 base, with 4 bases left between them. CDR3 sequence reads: CASSLGGNTEAFF. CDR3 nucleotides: TGTGCCAGCAGCTTGGGAGGGAACACTGAAGCTTTCTTT. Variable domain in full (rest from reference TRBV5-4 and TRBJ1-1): ETGVTQSPTHLIKTRGQQVTLRCSSQSGHNTVSWYQQALGQGPQFIFQYYREEENGRGNFPPRFSGLQFPNYSSELNVNALELDDSALYLCASSLGGNTEAFFGQGTRLTVV.

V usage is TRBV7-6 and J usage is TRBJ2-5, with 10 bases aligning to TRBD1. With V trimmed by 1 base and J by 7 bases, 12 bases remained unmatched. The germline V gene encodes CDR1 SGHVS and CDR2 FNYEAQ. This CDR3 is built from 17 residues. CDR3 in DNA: TGTGCCAGCAGCTTAGGGACAGGGGGACCTCAAGGGGGGACCCAGTACTTC. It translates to CASSLGTGGPQGGTQYF. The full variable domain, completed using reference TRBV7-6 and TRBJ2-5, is GAGVSQSPRYKVTKRGQDVALRCDPISGHVSLYWYRQALGQGPEFLTYFNYEAQQDKSGLPNDRFSAERPEGSISTLTIQRTEQRDSAMYRCASSLGTGGPQGGTQYFGPGTRLLVL.

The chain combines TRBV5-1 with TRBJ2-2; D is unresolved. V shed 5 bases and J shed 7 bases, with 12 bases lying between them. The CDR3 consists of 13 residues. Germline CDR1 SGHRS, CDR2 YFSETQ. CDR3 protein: CASSSRSRGELFF. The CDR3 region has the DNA TGCGCCAGCAGTTCCCGTAGTCGCGGGGAGCTGTTTTTT.

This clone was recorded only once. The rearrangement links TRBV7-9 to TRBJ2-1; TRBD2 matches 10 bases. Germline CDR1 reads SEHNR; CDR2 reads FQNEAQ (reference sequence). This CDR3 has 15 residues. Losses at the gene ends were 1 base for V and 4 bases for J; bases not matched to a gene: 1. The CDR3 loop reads CASSLVAGGYNEQFF. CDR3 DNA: TGTGCCAGCAGCTTAGTAGCGGGAGGATACAATGAGCAGTTCTTC.